Below, 17 T cell receptor beta chains from the same sample are listed, as sequenced in a study of T cell changes during pregnancy in multiple sclerosis (dated by TCRdb to about 2019). To prepare the library, the immunoSEQ multiplex PCR assay was applied. TCRdb's version of the immuneACCESS table is confined to in-frame rearrangements and falls short of the full clone set. An unresolved V gene accounts for under half of the shortfall where checked; the remainder is of unknown origin. This sample comprises fewer than 45,000 clones, around 90% of them detected only once. The ten largest clones represent 5% to 5.5% of the sample. The material sequenced was peripheral blood, taken in the third trimester of pregnancy. The receptors derive from a female donor in good health, enrolled as a control in a pregnancy study.

The rearrangement uses TRBV6-1 and TRBJ2-7, with a weak D call TRBD2 (6 bases). V lost 7 bases and J 2 bases, leaving 18 bases between the germline ends. The CDR3 spans 15 residues. Looked up from germline, CDR1 is MNHNS and CDR2 is SASEGT. The CDR3 sequence: CASTFGTAFPYEQYF. CDR3 nucleotide sequence: TGTGCCAGCACCTTCGGGACTGCTTTCCCCTACGAGCAGTACTTC.

This rearrangement joins TRBV29-1 to TRBJ2-7; 7 bases match TRBD1. This CDR3 spans 14 amino acids. V was clipped by 1 base and J by 6 bases; unmatched bases: 9. Germline CDR1 reads SQVTM; CDR2 reads ANQGSEA. The CDR3 loop reads CSVEGTGVGGEQYF. DNA for the CDR3: TGCAGCGTTGAAGGGACAGGAGTTGGAGGCGAGCAGTACTTC.

V gene TRBV27 combines with J gene TRBJ2-1; D not resolved. Trimming took 2 bases from V and 6 from J, leaving 5 bases between them. CDR1 MNHEY and CDR2 SMNVEV come from the germline V gene (reference sequence). The CDR3 contains 12 residues. This CDR3 reads CASSLAGNEQFF. Written as DNA, the CDR3 is TGTGCCAGCAGTTTAGCCGGCAATGAGCAGTTCTTC.

The rearrangement uses TRBV5-1 and TRBJ1-2; the D gene is possibly TRBD1 (5 bases). Trimming left V 4 bases short and J 4 bases short, with 14 bases between. Looked up from germline, CDR1 is SGHRS and CDR2 is YFSETQ. The CDR3 consists of 14 residues. This CDR3 is CASSPDSTGYGYTF. Written as DNA, the CDR3 is TGCGCCAGCAGCCCCGACAGTACGGGCTATGGCTACACCTTC.

CDR3 amino acids: CASRSGTQRYEQYF. The CDR3 nucleotides are TGTGCCAGCAGGAGTGGGACTCAACGCTACGAGCAGTACTTC. V is TRBV28 and J is TRBJ2-7; perhaps TRBD2 as D (6 bases). The CDR3 runs to 14 residues. Germline V gene sequence: CDR1 MDHEN, CDR2 SYDVKM. Trimming took 6 bases from V and 3 from J, leaving 15 bases between them.

The CDR3: CASSDSYSVDPEGYGYTF. The CDR3 DNA follows: TGTGCCAGCAGTGACTCGTATTCGGTCGACCCTGAGGGCTATGGCTACACCTTC. V usage is TRBV6-4 and J usage is TRBJ1-2; no clear D gene. Trimming took off 0 bases at V and 4 bases at J, with 21 bases between the two ends. CDR3 size: 18 residues. Germline CDR1 and CDR2: MRHNA and SNTAGT.

V is TRBV7-2 and J is TRBJ2-3, with 14 bases aligning to TRBD2. With V trimmed by 5 bases and J by 4 bases, 5 bases remained unmatched. CDR3 size: 16 residues. CDR1 is SGHTA and CDR2 is FQGNSA in the germline V gene. This CDR3 reads CASSPWTSGGSDTQYF. CDR3 in DNA: TGTGCCAGCAGCCCTTGGACTAGCGGGGGGTCAGATACGCAGTATTTT.

The chain links TRBV15 to TRBJ1-3, with 10 bases that match TRBD1. This CDR3 has 16 amino acids. Unmatched junction bases numbered 6, after V lost 5 bases and J lost 2 bases. CDR1 and CDR2 from the germline V gene are LNHNV and YYDKDF (reference sequence). The CDR3, as DNA: TGTGCCACCAGCGGATCCGGGACAGGGGCTGGAAACACCATATATTTT. Its translation is CATSGSGTGAGNTIYF.

This clone appeared a single time. This rearrangement joins TRBV6-7 to TRBJ1-2; the D gene is possibly TRBD1 (6 bases). TRBV6-7 is noted as an ORF with a role that remains uncertain. The CDR3 has 20 amino acids. Trimming left V 7 bases short and J 2 bases short, with 32 bases between. CDR3 coding DNA: TGTGCCAGCACCTTACTAGGGGGTTTCATGGGCGAGGACAGAAACTATGGCTACACCTTC. Translated, it gives CASTLLGGFMGEDRNYGYTF.

The chain couples TRBV6-1 to TRBJ2-7; 8 nucleotides line up with TRBD2. V was pared by 2 bases and J by 5 bases, with 8 bases of the junction left unmatched. CDR3 length equals 15 residues. Germline lookup yields CDR1 MNHNS and CDR2 SASEGT. The CDR3 coding sequence is TGTGCCAGCAGTGAATCTTCGGGAGGGAGCGACGAGCAGTACTTC. This sequence encodes CASSESSGGSDEQYF.

This sequence joins TRBV7-9 and TRBJ1-1; TRBD1 is a possible D gene (5 bases). CDR1 SEHNR and CDR2 FQNEAQ come from the germline V gene (reference sequence). The CDR3 is 15 residues long. The germline V and J ends were trimmed by 2 bases and 5 bases, with 15 bases remaining between them. The CDR3 loop reads CASSLSPGKTTEAFF. For the CDR3, the DNA is TGTGCCAGCAGCTTAAGTCCAGGGAAGACAACTGAAGCTTTCTTT. Filled out from reference TRBV7-9 and TRBJ1-1, the complete variable domain reads DTGVSQNPRHKITKRGQNVTFRCDPISEHNRLYWYRQTLGQGPEFLTYFQNEAQLEKSRLLSDRFSAERPKGSFSTLEIQRTEQGDSAMYLCASSLSPGKTTEAFFGQGTRLTVV.

The chain uses TRBV14 and TRBJ2-1; possible D gene TRBD1, 5 bases. This CDR3 has 16 residues. The germline CDR1 and CDR2 sequences are SGHDN and FVKESK. Trimming removed 4 bases from V and 4 bases from J, with 17 bases in between. CDR3 nucleotide sequence: TGTGCCAGCAGCCTACCTCGGCAGGGTCGGTACAATGAGCAGTTCTTC. Protein product: CASSLPRQGRYNEQFF. Based on the CDR3 plus reference TRBV14 and TRBJ2-1, the full variable domain is EAGVTQFPSHSVIEKGQTVTLRCDPISGHDNLYWYRRVMGKEIKFLLHFVKESKQDESGMPNNRFLAERTGGTYSTLKVQPAELEDSGVYFCASSLPRQGRYNEQFFGPGTRLTVL.

In DNA, the CDR3 is TGTGCCAGCAGCCCCAGGGGCCGGGGTCAGCCCCAGCATTTT. Its translation: CASSPRGRGQPQHF. V usage is TRBV9 and J usage is TRBJ1-5; D is possibly TRBD1 (6 bases). In germline, CDR1 is SGDLS, CDR2 YYNGEE. With 4 bases removed from V and 6 bases from J, the gap between germline ends came to 14 bases. The CDR3 consists of 14 residues.

This chain joins TRBV30 and TRBJ2-2, with 10 positions matching TRBD2. The V gene's germline CDR1 is GTSNPN and CDR2 SVGIG (reference sequence). CDR3 length equals 15 residues. V lost 0 bases and J lost 4; bases outside the gene matches: 2. CDR3 in DNA: TGTGCCTGGAGTGTACTAGCGGGACGCACCGGGGAGCTGTTTTTT. It codes for CAWSVLAGRTGELFF.

V usage is TRBV4-1 and J usage is TRBJ1-5; possibly TRBD1 for D (6 bases). The length of the CDR3 is 16 residues. Germline lookup yields CDR1 MGHRA and CDR2 YSYEKL. Deletions cut 0 bases from V and 1 base from J, with 10 bases between. The CDR3 sequence: CASSQERTGSNQPQHF. The CDR3 DNA follows: TGCGCCAGCAGCCAAGAACGTACAGGGAGCAATCAGCCCCAGCATTTT.

The V and J genes are TRBV27 and TRBJ2-7; tentatively, D is TRBD1 (6 bases). The V and J ends lost 2 bases and 2 bases respectively, with 7 bases between them. This CDR3 has 13 amino acids. Germline CDR1 is MNHEY and CDR2 is SMNVEV (reference sequence). Written as DNA, the CDR3 is TGTGCCAGCAGTTTAGGGACAACCTACGAGCAGTACTTC. This sequence encodes CASSLGTTYEQYF.

The rearrangement links TRBV5-1 to TRBJ2-7; 9 positions agree with TRBD1. This CDR3 spans 13 amino acids. CDR1 is SGHRS, CDR2 YFSETQ, per germline. V shed 4 bases, J shed 5 bases, and the junction held 4 bases outside the gene matches. This chain's CDR3 is CASSRQGVHEQYF. The CDR3 DNA sequence: TGCGCCAGCAGCCGACAGGGGGTCCACGAGCAGTACTTC.